A selection of T cell receptor beta chains follows, all from one sample in a study of cytomegalovirus exposure and HLA in healthy donors. Assay: immunoSEQ multiplex PCR; the TCRdb copy retains only in-frame clones and omits some. The data show approximately 52,000 clones, roughly 70% seen once. The specimen sequenced was PBMCs. These TCRs come from a man between 40 and 49 years old in good health and CMV-seropositive. CDR3s include the opening cysteine and the closing phenylalanine or tryptophan. D genes are given only for firm matches. Rows may omit the clone size; those that give it use once, few, many or a size class.

CASSLDTVMNTEAFF TGCGCCAGCAGCTTGGATACAGTCATGAACACTGAAGCTTTCTTT few TRBJ1-1 NA TRBV5-1
CASSPGLVGRYEQYF TGCGCCAGCAGCCCGGGACTAGTGGGACGCTACGAGCAGTACTTC NA TRBJ2-7 TRBD2 TRBV4-3
CATSRDLVGGPRRAFF TGTGCCACCAGCAGAGATCTAGTCGGGGGACCTCGCCGCGCTTTCTTT NA TRBJ1-1 NA TRBV15
CASSQGPTIPYEQYF TGTGCCAGCAGCCAGGGCCCAACCATTCCCTACGAGCAGTACTTC NA TRBJ2-7 NA TRBV7-9
CASTTQGYYGYTF TGTGCCAGCACTACACAGGGGTACTATGGCTACACCTTC NA TRBJ1-2 TRBD1 TRBV5-6
CASSEDRGTDTQYF TGTGCCAGCAGCGAGGACAGGGGCACAGATACGCAGTATTTT NA TRBJ2-3 TRBD1 TRBV5-4
CASSLAVGAEETQYF TGTGCCAGCAGCTTAGCGGTGGGAGCAGAAGAGACCCAGTACTTC once TRBJ2-5 NA TRBV7-8
CASSRQTNYGYTF TGTGCCAGCAGCCGACAGACTAACTATGGCTACACCTTC NA TRBJ1-2 NA TRBV6-5
CASSLSGGGNYGYTF TGTGCCAGCAGCCTCTCTGGGGGCGGCAACTATGGCTACACCTTC NA TRBJ1-2 NA TRBV7-2
CASSQDLLTPEAFF TGTGCCAGCAGCCAAGACTTACTTACTCCTGAAGCTTTCTTT NA TRBJ1-1 NA TRBV14
CASSLGPSGGYGYTF TGTGCCAGCAGCTTGGGGCCCTCCGGGGGCTATGGCTACACCTTC NA TRBJ1-2 NA TRBV5-6
CSARDLVEQYF TGCAGTGCTAGAGATCTCGTCGAGCAGTACTTC NA TRBJ2-7 NA TRBV20-1
CASSSASGTGWNEQFF TGTGCCAGCAGCTCGGCGTCCGGGACAGGGTGGAATGAGCAGTTCTTC NA TRBJ2-1 TRBD1 TRBV7-3
CASSLAITAGTNYGYTF TGTGCCAGCAGCTTAGCGATCACGGCGGGCACTAACTATGGCTACACCTTC NA TRBJ1-2 NA TRBV7-9
CASSTGQGMRGYTF TGTGCCAGCAGTACGGGACAGGGAATGCGGGGCTACACCTTC NA TRBJ1-2 TRBD1 TRBV28
CASSYLRGHRQETQYF TGTGCCAGCAGTTATCTCAGGGGGCATAGGCAAGAGACCCAGTACTTC NA TRBJ2-5 TRBD1 TRBV28
CASRDTGVPKNIQYF TGCGCCAGCAGGGATACAGGGGTCCCCAAAAACATTCAGTACTTC NA TRBJ2-4 TRBD1 TRBV5-1
CASSSSGKNTIYF TGTGCCAGCAGCTCCAGCGGGAAAAACACCATATATTTT NA TRBJ1-3 NA TRBV9
CAIRPSGDNNEQFF TGTGCCATCCGCCCTAGCGGGGATAACAATGAGCAGTTCTTC few TRBJ2-1 TRBD2 TRBV6-1
CASSNNRAEQYF TGTGCCAGCAGTAATAACAGGGCCGAGCAGTACTTC NA TRBJ2-7 NA TRBV2
CAGYHPRGYGYTF TGTGCCGGTTATCACCCCCGGGGCTATGGCTACACCTTC few TRBJ1-2 NA TRBV7-6
CASSRPGTGRDEQYF TGTGCCAGCAGCCGCCCCGGGACAGGGAGGGACGAGCAGTACTTC NA TRBJ2-7 TRBD1 TRBV7-9